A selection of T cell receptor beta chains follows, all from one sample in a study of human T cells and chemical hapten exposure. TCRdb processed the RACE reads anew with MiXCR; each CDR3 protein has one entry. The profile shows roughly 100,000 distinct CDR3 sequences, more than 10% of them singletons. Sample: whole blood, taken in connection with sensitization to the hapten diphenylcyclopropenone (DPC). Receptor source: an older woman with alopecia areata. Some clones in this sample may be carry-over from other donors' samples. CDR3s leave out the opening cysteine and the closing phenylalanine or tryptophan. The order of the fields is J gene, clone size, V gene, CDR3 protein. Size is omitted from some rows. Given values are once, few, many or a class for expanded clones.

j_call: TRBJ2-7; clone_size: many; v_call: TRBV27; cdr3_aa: ASSSQPGQIYEQY
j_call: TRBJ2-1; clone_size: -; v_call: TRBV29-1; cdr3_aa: SVEGGRGYNEQF
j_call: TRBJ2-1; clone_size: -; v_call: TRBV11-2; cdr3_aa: ASSPGDYNEQF
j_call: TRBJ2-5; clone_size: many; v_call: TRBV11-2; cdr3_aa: ASSLDIYQGGQETQY
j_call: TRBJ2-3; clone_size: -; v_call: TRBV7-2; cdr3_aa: ASRQGGSGDTQY
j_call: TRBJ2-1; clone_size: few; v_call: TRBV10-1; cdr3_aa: ASSESGLAGGFDEQF
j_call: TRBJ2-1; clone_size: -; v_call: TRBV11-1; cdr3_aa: ASSRHRAGNEQF
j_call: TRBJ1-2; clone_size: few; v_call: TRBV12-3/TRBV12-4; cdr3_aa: ASSPGTGGYGYT
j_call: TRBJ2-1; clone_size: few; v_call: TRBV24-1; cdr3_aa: ATSDPAKGEQF
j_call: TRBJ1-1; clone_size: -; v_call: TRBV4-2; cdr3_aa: ASSQGVGLNTEAF
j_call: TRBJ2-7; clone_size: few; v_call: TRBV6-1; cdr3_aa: ASSPDRVVDEQY
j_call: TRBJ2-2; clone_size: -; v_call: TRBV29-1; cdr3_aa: SVARYTGELF
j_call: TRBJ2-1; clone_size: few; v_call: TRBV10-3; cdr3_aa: AIRNENNEQF
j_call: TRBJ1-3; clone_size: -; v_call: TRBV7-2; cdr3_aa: ASSLTGQGAYTIY
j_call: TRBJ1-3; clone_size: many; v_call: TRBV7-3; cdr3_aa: ASSLRAVSGNTIY
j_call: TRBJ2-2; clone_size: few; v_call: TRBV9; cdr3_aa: ASSPRGVRNTGELF
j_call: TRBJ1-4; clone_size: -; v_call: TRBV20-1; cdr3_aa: SVSRMINEKLF
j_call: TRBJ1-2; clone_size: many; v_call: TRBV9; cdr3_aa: ASSVSGRGYT
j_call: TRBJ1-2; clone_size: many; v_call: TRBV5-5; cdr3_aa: ASSPNGWGYSYT
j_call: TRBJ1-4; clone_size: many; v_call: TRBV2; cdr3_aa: ASSVRGGEKLF
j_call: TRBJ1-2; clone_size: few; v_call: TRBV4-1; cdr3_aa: ASSQDRQGARGYT
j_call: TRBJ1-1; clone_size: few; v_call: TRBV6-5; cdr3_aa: AAGQGILGAF
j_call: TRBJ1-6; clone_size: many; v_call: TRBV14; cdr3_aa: ASSQGPSGSPLH
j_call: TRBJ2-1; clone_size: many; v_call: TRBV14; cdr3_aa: ASSQGLASYNEQF
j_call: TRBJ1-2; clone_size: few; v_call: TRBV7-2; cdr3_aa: ASSPSGGSYGYT
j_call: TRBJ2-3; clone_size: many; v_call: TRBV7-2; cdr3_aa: ASSLAGTGNY
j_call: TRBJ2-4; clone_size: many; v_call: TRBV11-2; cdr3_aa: ASSSRILAGVLRAKNIQY
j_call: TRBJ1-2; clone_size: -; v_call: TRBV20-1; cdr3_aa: SALPLGGPYGYT
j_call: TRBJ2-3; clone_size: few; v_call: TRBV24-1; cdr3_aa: ATSVGTGTTDTQY
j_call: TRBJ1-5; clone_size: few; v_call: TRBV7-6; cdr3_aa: ASSQGTGRNQPQH
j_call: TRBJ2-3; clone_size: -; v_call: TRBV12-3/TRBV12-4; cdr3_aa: ASSHLRISLYTQY
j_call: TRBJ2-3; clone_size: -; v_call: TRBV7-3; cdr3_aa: ASSLGGGGTDTQY
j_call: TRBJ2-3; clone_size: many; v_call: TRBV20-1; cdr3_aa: SARVGAGGRDTQY
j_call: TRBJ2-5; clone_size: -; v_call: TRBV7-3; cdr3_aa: ASSLNPYRGGETQY
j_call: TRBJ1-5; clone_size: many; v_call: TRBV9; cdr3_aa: ASGGGGANQPQH
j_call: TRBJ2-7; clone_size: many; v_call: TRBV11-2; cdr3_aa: ASTGTDYEQY
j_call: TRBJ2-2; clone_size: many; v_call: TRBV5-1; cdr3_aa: ASLRLDTGELF
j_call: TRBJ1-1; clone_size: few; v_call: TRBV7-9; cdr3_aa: ASSLAVVTLRAEAF
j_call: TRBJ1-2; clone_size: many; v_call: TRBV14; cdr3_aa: ASSKQGTNYGYT
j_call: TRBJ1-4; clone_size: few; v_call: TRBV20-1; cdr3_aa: SALAPTRKLF
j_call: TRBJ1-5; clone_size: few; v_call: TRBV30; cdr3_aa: AWSALTGNQPQH
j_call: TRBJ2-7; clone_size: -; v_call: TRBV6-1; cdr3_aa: ASRPQPPNRGFDEQY
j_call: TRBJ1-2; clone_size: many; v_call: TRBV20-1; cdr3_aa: SARGPTHTEANLGGLYYGYT